This paragraph reports one T cell receptor (beta chain). The sample is drawn from a study of blood T cells in healthy people across ages. The authors ran a second PCR of about 6 to 11 cycles using a sample-barcoded 5' primer and a J-beta primer mix. TCRdb independently ran MiXCR on the 5' RACE reads; one entry per CDR3 protein. The sample has fewer than 900,000 distinct CDR3 sequences, around 36% seen once. The CDR3 loop spans 16 amino acids. In germline, CDR1 is SQVTM, CDR2 ANQGSEA. Sequenced: blood. The genes are TRBV29-1 and TRBJ2-1, with 8 bases that match TRBD2. TRBJ2-7 matches the DNA end more closely, so the J call is doubtful. This receptor was obtained from a man aged 18 to 30 in good health. Written as DNA, the CDR3 is TGCAGCGTCGAGCGGGGGAGCGCGGGCGGTTACAATGAGCAGTACTTC. This encodes CSVERGSAGGYNEQYF.